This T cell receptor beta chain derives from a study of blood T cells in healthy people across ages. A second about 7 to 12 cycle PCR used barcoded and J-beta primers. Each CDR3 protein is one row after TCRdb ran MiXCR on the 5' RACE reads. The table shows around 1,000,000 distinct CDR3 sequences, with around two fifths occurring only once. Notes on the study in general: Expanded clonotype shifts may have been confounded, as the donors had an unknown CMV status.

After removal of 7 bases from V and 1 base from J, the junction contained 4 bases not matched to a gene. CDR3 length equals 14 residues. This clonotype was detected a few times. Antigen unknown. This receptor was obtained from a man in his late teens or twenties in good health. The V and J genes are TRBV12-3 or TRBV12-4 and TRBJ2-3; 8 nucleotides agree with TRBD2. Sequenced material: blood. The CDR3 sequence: CASILRGGTDTQYF. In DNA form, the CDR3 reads TGTGCCAGCATTCTGCGGGGGGGCACAGATACGCAGTATTTT.